This entry describes one TCR beta chain. Authors' data handling: Estimated nucleated cell counts came from reference gene primer amplification. Clones were sequenced by immunoSEQ multiplex PCR, and TCRdb holds only the in-frame ones, with some missing. From that table come the V and J calls and clone size; the DNA was used to work out D and trimming. The sample carries about 410,000 clones, roughly 85% recorded once. V trimming: 5 bases; J trimming: 0 bases; junction bases outside the gene matches: 13. The CDR3 runs 18 residues. Germline-derived CDR1 and CDR2 are MNHEY and SMNVEV (reference sequence). This specimen belongs to a study of blood T cell repertoires in COVID-19. Study-wide context: Both acute and convalescent COVID-19 samples were obtained from the United States, Italy and Spain.

The V and J genes are TRBV27 and TRBJ2-3, with 8 bases aligning to TRBD2. The sample taken for sequencing was peripheral blood. The clonotype comes from a woman younger than 45 with active or convalescent COVID-19. Here the CDR3 reads CASSRGGLAGSSTDTQYF. Written as DNA, the CDR3 is TGTGCCAGCAGTCGGGGGGGGCTAGCGGGTTCTAGCACAGATACGCAGTATTTT.